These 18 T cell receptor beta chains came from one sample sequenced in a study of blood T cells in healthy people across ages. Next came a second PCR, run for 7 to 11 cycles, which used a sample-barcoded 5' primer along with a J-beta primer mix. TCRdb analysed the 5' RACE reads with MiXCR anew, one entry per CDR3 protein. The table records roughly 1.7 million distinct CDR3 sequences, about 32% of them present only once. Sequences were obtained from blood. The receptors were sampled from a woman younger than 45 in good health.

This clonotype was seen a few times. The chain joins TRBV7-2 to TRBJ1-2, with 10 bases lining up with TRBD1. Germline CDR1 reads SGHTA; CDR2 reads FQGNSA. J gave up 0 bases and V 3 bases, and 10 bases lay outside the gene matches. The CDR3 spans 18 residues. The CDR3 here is CASSLNQGTGVTNYGYTF. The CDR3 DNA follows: TGTGCCAGCAGCTTGAACCAGGGGACAGGGGTTACTAACTATGGCTACACCTTC.

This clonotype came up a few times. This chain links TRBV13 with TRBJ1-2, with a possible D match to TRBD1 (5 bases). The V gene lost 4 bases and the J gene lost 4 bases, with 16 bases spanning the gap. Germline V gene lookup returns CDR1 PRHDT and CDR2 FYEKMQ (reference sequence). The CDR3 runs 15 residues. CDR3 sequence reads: CASSSGPTVAYGYTF. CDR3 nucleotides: TGTGCCAGCAGCTCAGGGCCGACAGTGGCCTATGGCTACACCTTC.

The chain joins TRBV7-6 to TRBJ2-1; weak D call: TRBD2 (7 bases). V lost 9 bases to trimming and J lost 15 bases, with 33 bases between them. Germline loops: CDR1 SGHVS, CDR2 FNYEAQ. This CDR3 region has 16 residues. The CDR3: CASCEGGGADLSVRFF. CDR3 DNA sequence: TGTGCCAGTTGTGAAGGGGGGGGGGCCGACCTGAGTGTGCGGTTCTTC.

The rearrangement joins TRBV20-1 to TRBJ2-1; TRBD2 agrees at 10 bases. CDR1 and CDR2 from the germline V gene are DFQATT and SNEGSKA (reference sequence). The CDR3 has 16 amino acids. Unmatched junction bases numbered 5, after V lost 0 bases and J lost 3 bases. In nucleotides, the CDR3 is TGCAGTGCTAGAGATTATGGGACTAGCGACTACAATGAGCAGTTCTTC. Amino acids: CSARDYGTSDYNEQFF.

CDR3 in amino acids: CASSFGQVITEAFF. The CDR3 bases are TGTGCCAGCAGTTTCGGGCAGGTAATCACTGAAGCTTTCTTT. This chain joins TRBV12-3 or TRBV12-4 and TRBJ1-1; D not certain. Trimming pared 3 bases from V and 4 bases from J, leaving 12 bases between. The length of the CDR3 is 14 residues.

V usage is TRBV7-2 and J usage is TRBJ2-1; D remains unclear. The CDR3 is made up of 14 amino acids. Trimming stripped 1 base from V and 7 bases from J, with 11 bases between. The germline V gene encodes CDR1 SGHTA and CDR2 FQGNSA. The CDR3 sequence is CASSLGGGVNEQFF. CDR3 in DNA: TGTGCCAGCAGCTTAGGAGGTGGGGTAAATGAGCAGTTCTTC.

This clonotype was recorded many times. CDR3 bases: TGCAGCGTCCGACGACAGGGTGCGGGTCCGGACGAGCAGTACTTC. This gives the protein CSVRRQGAGPDEQYF. The chain employs TRBV29-1 and TRBJ2-7; 7 bases are a match to TRBD1. The CDR3 is 15 amino acids. Germline V gene lookup returns CDR1 SQVTM and CDR2 ANQGSEA. V shed 6 bases, J shed 5 bases, and the junction held 16 bases outside the gene matches.

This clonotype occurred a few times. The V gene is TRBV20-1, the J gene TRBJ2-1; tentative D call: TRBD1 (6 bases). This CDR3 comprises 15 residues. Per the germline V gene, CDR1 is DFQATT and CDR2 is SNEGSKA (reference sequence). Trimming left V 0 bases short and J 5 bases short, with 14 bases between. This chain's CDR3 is CSARDLVGADNEQFF. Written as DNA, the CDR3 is TGCAGTGCTAGAGATCTAGTGGGGGCGGACAATGAGCAGTTCTTC.

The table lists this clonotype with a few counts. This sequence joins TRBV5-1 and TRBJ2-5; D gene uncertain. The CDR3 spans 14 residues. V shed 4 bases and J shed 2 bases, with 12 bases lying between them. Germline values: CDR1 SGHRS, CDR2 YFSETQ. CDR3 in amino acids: CASSPRRRQETQYF. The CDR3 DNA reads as TGCGCCAGCAGCCCCCGACGGAGACAAGAGACCCAGTACTTC.

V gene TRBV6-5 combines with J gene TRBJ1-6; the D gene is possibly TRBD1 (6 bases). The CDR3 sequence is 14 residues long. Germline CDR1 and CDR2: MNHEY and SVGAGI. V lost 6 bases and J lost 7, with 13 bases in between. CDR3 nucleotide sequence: TGTGCCAGCAGCCCCCAGGGGTACAATTCACCCCTCCACTTT. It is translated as CASSPQGYNSPLHF.

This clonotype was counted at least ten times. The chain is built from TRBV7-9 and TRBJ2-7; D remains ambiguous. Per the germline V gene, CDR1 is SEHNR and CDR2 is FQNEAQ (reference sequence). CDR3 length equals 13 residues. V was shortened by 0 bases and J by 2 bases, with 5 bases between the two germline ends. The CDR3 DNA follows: TGTGCCAGCAGCTTAGCTTCCCCCTACGAGCAGTACTTC. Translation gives CASSLASPYEQYF.

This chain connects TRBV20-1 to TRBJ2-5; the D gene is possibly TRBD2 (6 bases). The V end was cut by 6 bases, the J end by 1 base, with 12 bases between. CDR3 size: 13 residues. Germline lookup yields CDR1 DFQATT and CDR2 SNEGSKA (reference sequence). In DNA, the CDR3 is TGCAGTGCAAATAGCGGCCTCCAAGAGACCCAGTACTTC. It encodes CSANSGLQETQYF.

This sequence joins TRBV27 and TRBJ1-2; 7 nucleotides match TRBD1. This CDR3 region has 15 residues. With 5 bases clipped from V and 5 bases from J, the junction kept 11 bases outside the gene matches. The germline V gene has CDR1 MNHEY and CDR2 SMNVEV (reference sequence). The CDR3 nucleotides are TGTGCCAGCAGTAATCCGGGACAGCTAAATTATGGCTACACCTTC. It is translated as CASSNPGQLNYGYTF.

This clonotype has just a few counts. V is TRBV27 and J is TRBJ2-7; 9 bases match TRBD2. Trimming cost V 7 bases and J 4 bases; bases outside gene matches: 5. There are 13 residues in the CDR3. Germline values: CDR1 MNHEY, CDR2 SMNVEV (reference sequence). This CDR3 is CASMAGGVYEQYF. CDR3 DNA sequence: TGTGCCAGCATGGCGGGGGGGGTATACGAGCAGTACTTC.

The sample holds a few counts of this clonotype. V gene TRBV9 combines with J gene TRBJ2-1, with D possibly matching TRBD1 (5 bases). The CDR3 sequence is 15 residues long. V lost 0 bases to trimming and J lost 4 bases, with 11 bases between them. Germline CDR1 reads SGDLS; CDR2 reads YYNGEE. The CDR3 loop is CASSVGRVEYNEQFF. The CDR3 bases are TGTGCCAGCAGCGTAGGCAGGGTCGAGTACAATGAGCAGTTCTTC. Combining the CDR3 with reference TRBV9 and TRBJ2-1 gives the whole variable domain DSGVTQTPKHLITATGQRVTLRCSPRSGDLSVYWYQQSLDQGLQFLIQYYNGEERAKGNILERFSAQQFPDLHSELNLSSLELGDSALYFCASSVGRVEYNEQFFGPGTRLTVL.

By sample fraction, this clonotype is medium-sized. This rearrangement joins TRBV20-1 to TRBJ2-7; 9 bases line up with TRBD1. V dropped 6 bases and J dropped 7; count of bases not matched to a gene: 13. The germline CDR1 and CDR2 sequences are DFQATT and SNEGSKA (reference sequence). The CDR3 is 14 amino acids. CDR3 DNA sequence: TGCAGTGCCGTCCCGGGACAGGGACCCGGGGAGCAGTACTTC. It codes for CSAVPGQGPGEQYF.

The CDR3 nucleotides are TGCGCCAGCAGTGGATGGGCTAGCGGGGGGCCCTACGAGCAGTACTTC. Its protein is CASSGWASGGPYEQYF. The chain uses TRBV10-2 and TRBJ2-7; 11 bases agree with TRBD2. The trim removed 4 bases at V and 2 bases at J, leaving 7 bases unmatched. CDR1 is WSHSY, CDR2 SAAADI, per germline. This CDR3 is built from 16 residues.

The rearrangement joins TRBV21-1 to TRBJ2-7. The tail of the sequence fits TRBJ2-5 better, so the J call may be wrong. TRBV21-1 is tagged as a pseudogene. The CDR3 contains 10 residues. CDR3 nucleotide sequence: TGTGCCAGCAGAGGCCGGACCCAGTACTTC. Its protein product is CASRGRTQYF.